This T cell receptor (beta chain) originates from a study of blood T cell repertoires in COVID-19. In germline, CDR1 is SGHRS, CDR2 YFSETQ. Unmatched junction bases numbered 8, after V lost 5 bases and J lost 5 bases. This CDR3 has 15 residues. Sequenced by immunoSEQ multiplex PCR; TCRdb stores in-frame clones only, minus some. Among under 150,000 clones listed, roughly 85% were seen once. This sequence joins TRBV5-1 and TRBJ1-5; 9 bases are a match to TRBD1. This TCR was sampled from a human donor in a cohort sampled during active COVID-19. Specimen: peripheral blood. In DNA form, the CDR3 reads TGCGCCAGCAGGCCCGGGACAGGGAAATATCAGCCCCAGCATTTT. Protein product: CASRPGTGKYQPQHF.